This T cell receptor beta chain was documented in a study of cytomegalovirus exposure and HLA in healthy donors. Study overall: Within the Caucasian-associated ancestry cluster were roughly 79% of the roughly 380 genotyped donors. Findings and caveats of the study: According to an earlier analysis, most TCR beta V segments yielded productive rearrangements about 87% or about 30% of the time.

Use of 60 Vbeta and 13 Jbeta primers characterized the PCR. Sequencing was performed with immunoSEQ multiplex PCR; in TCRdb, only in-frame clones are kept and a portion is missing. This listing includes approximately 37,000 clones. As for this clone: Its antigen is unknown.

Sequencing was carried out using PBMCs. The sequence was collected from a human donor in good health.

The CDR3 sequence: CASSVTASGGRNEQFF. The CDR3 DNA reads TGCGCCAGCAGCGTGACGGCTAGCGGGGGGAGGAATGAGCAGTTCTTC. J is TRBJ2-1 and V is TRBV5-1; 11 positions agree with TRBD2. The V gene end was trimmed by 4 bases and the J gene end by 7 bases; junction bases not matched to a gene: 10. Germline V CDR1 and CDR2: SGHRS, YFSETQ. This CDR3 spans 16 amino acids.